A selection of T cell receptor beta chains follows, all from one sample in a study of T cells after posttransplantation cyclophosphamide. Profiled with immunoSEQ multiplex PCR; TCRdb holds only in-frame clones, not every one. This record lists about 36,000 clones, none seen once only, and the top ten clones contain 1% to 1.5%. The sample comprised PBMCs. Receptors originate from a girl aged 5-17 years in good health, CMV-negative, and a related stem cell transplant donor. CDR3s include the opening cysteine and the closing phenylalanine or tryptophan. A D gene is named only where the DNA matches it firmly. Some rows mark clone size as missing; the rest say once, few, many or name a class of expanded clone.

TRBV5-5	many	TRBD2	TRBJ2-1	CASSLRSTSLKGYNEQFF	TGTGCCAGCAGCCTACGCTCGACTAGCCTAAAGGGGTACAATGAGCAGTTCTTC
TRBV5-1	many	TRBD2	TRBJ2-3	CASSSTSQRVDTQYF	TGCGCCAGCAGCTCGACTAGCCAAAGGGTAGATACGCAGTATTTT
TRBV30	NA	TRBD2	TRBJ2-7	CAWSMTSGIYEQYF	TGTGCCTGGAGTATGACTAGCGGGATCTACGAGCAGTACTTC
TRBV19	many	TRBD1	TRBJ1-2	CASSTRQGEGYTF	TGTGCCAGTAGTACCCGACAGGGAGAGGGCTACACCTTC
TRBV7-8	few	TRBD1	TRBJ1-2	CANQIQGQGSGDWYGYTF	TGTGCCAACCAGATTCAGGGACAGGGATCCGGGGACTGGTATGGCTACACCTTC
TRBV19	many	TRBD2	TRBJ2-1	CASSISGAAGGPSRSYNEQFF	TGTGCCAGTAGTATAAGCGGGGCAGCGGGAGGGCCCTCTAGATCCTACAATGAGCAGTTCTTC
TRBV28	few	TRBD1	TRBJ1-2	CASSFGTGNYGYTF	TGTGCCAGCAGTTTCGGGACAGGGAACTATGGCTACACCTTC
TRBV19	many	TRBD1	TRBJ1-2	CASSQPTGGYGYTF	TGTGCCAGTAGTCAACCGACAGGGGGCTATGGCTACACCTTC
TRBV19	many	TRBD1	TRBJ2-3	CASSAQGAGSTDTQYF	TGTGCCAGTAGTGCGCAGGGGGCCGGAAGCACAGATACGCAGTATTTT
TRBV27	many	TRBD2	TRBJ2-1	CASSFLSGSTYNEQFF	TGTGCCAGCAGTTTCTTAAGCGGGAGCACGTACAATGAGCAGTTCTTC
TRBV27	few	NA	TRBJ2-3	CASRLQGSDTQYF	TGTGCCAGCAGACTACAGGGTTCGGATACGCAGTATTTT
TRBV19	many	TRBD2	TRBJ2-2	CASGGAGGANTGELFF	TGTGCCAGCGGGGGAGCGGGGGGGGCGAACACCGGGGAGCTGTTTTTT
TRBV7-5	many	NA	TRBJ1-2	CVRSLGGGVFHYGYTF	TGTGTCAGAAGCTTAGGAGGGGGGGTTTTCCACTATGGCTACACCTTC
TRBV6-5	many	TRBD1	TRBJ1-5	CASSRGQGGQPQHF	TGTGCCAGCAGCAGAGGACAGGGAGGACAGCCCCAGCATTTT
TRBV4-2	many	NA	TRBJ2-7	CASSQAGGALSYEQYF	TGTGCCAGCAGCCAAGCTGGCGGAGCCCTCTCCTACGAGCAGTACTTC
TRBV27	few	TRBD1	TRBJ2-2	CASTRSGGLGTGELFF	TGTGCCAGCACCCGCTCAGGGGGCTTGGGCACCGGGGAGCTGTTTTTT
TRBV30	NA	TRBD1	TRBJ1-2	CAWSEQGIGYGYTF	TGTGCCTGGAGTGAACAGGGGATAGGCTATGGCTACACCTTC
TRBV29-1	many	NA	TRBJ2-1	CSYGQGGSNEQFF	TGCAGTTATGGACAGGGAGGGTCCAATGAGCAGTTCTTC
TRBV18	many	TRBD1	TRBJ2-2	CASSPPGWTGDDTGELFF	TGTGCCAGCTCACCACCCGGTTGGACAGGAGATGACACCGGGGAGCTGTTTTTT
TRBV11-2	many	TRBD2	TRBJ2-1	CASSLPLSGGSYNEQFF	TGTGCCAGCAGCTTACCTCTTAGCGGGGGTTCCTACAATGAGCAGTTCTTC
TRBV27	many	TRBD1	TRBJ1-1	CASSSEGAGTEAFF	TGTGCCAGCAGTTCCGAGGGGGCGGGTACTGAAGCTTTCTTT
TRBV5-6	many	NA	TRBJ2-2	CASSSLAGTGELFF	TGTGCCAGCAGCTCCTTAGCTGGTACAGGGGAGCTGTTTTTT
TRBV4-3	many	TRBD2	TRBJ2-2	CASSQDPTSGGTGELFF	TGCGCCAGCAGCCAAGACCCCACTAGCGGGGGAACCGGGGAGCTGTTTTTT
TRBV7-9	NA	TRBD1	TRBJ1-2	CASSLDRGTYTF	TGTGCCAGCAGCTTAGACAGGGGTACTTACACCTTC
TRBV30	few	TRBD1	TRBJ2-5	CAWNWDRGETQYF	TGTGCCTGGAACTGGGACAGGGGAGAGACCCAGTACTTC
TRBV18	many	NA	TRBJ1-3	CASSQTDGNTIYF	TGTGCCAGCTCACAGACAGATGGAAACACCATATATTTT
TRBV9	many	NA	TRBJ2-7	CASSAGTNGEQYF	TGTGCCAGCAGCGCCGGGACAAATGGCGAGCAGTACTTC
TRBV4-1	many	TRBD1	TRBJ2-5	CASSRLDRAGETQYF	TGCGCCAGCAGCCGCTTAGACAGGGCGGGAGAGACCCAGTACTTC